The sequence of this T cell receptor (beta chain) was determined in a study of control samples from healthy donors and cancer patients. V dropped 1 base and J dropped 7 bases, with 8 bases sitting between them. Looked up from germline, CDR1 is SGHDN and CDR2 is FVKESK. The CDR3 contains 13 residues. TCRdb's copy holds only in-frame clones and misses some; the assay was immunoSEQ multiplex PCR. The repertoire holds 100,000 to 150,000 clones, with roughly 92% as singletons. Sequencing used blood. The sequence was obtained from a man between 18 and 35 years old in good health. The chain uses TRBV14 and TRBJ2-1, with TRBD2 as a possible D gene (6 bases). The DNA of the CDR3 is TGTGCCAGCAGCCAAGCCGGGGGAAATGAGCAGTTCTTC. As protein: CASSQAGGNEQFF.